The clone carrying this T cell receptor (beta chain) showed up many times. The antigen is not known. Addition of a universal primer site occurred through template switching, and cDNA carried unique molecular identifiers. TCRdb re-called the 5' RACE reads with MiXCR, one entry per CDR3 protein. The data show hundreds of thousands of distinct CDR3 sequences, approximately 7.9% seen once. The data derive from a study of identical twins. General study points: Beta out-of-frame sequences showed weaker excess sharing between twins. Conclusions were based on cross-sectional statistical analysis, without following the same donors. High-abundance cord blood beta clonotypes had fewer insertions; memory repertoires showed none.

Germline V lookup: CDR1 SGHDT, CDR2 YYEEEE. CDR3 length: 13 residues. V lost 3 bases and J 5 bases, leaving 11 bases between the germline ends. This sample was shared with a second study, whose subject was yellow fever vaccine responses in identical twins.

The receptor's source is a young woman in good health. The chain employs TRBV5-6 and TRBJ2-5; D gene uncertain. Sequenced input: CD8+ T cells sorted from blood. DNA for the CDR3: TGTGCCAGCAGCTCCCCAGAGGAGGAGACCCAGTACTTC. Translating it yields CASSSPEEETQYF.